This passage covers 15 T cell receptor beta chains from one sample sequenced in a study of T cells in women clearing cervical HPV infection. The method was immunoSEQ multiplex PCR; TCRdb's version includes in-frame clones alone and lacks a portion of them. This sample's table has about 20,000 clones. Sequencing used blood buffy coat. Every receptor here comes from a woman between 18 and 69 years old with a cervical HPV16 infection that either progressed to CIN3+ or cleared (not recorded which).

Turning to this clone: The read is 3 residues too short to cover the CDR3 end, so that end is filled in from the germline J gene. This rearrangement joins TRBV7-6 to TRBJ1-2, with D perhaps TRBD1 (5 bases). Germline V gene lookup returns CDR1 SGHVS and CDR2 FNYEAQ. This CDR3 is built from 14 residues. Trimming pared 7 bases from V and 4 bases from J, leaving 16 bases between. CDR3 region: CASTPTANPYGYTF. The covered CDR3 bases are TGTGCCAGCACCCCGACAGCAAATCCCTATGGC.

As regards this clone: Coverage ceases 3 residues before the CDR3 finishes, and the germline J gene fills in the end. The rearrangement links TRBV5-1 to TRBJ2-5, with 7 nucleotides matching TRBD1. CDR3 length: 14 amino acids. V gave up 2 bases and J gave up 1 base; unmatched junction bases: 2. The germline V gene has CDR1 SGHRS and CDR2 YFSETQ. CDR3 DNA, as far as it was read: TGCGCCAGCAGCTTACAGGGGATCCAAGAGACC. Residues: CASSLQGIQET. The entire CDR3 is CASSLQGIQETQYF.

About this clone itself: The sequenced fragment ends 3 residues before the CDR3 boundary, so the rest is inferred from the germline J gene. The J gene is TRBJ2-1, the V gene TRBV9; 8 bases are shared with TRBD1. The CDR3 runs 14 residues. Losses at the gene ends were 4 bases for V and 5 bases for J; bases not matched to a gene: 5. Germline V gene sequence: CDR1 SGDLS, CDR2 YYNGEE. CDR3 region: CASSSDRADNEQFF. Partial CDR3 DNA: TGTGCCAGCAGCTCGGACAGGGCGGACAATGAG. Looking up the rest from reference TRBV9 and TRBJ2-1 gives the full variable domain: DSGVTQTPKHLITATGQRVTLRCSPRSGDLSVYWYQQSLDQGLQFLIQYYNGEERAKGNILERFSAQQFPDLHSELNLSSLELGDSALYFCASSSDRADNEQFFGPGTRLTVL.

This clone is medium-sized by frequency. The read finishes 3 residues shy of the CDR3 end, and the germline J gene is used to complete it. The chain combines TRBV7-8 with TRBJ1-1; 8 bases align to TRBD1. The CDR3 length is 13 residues. V lost 5 bases to trimming and J lost 6 bases; unmatched junction nucleotides: 5. From germline, CDR1 is SGHVS and CDR2 FQNEAQ. Partial CDR3 DNA: TGTGCCAGCAGCGAGAGGACAGGGTCTGAA. Amino acids: CASSERTGSE. The full CDR3 sequence reads CASSERTGSEAFF.

To note about this clone: The read halts 3 residues ahead of the CDR3 end, with the missing end drawn from the germline J gene. The chain employs TRBV20-1 and TRBJ1-4; 7 positions match TRBD1. Germline trimming cut 3 bases from V and 4 bases from J; bases unmatched to any gene: 14. The CDR3 has 17 amino acids. CDR1 and CDR2 from the germline V gene are DFQATT and SNEGSKA (reference sequence). The part of the CDR3 DNA that was read is TGCAGTGCTAGCAAACCCAGGCAGGGGGATATTAATGAAAAA. It codes for CSASKPRQGDINEK. The CDR3 in its entirety is CSASKPRQGDINEKLFF.

Comments on this clone: The read finishes 3 residues shy of the CDR3 end, and the germline J gene is used to complete it. V and J are TRBV29-1 and TRBJ1-1; 7 bases match TRBD1. The germline V gene has CDR1 SQVTM and CDR2 ANQGSEA. The CDR3 length is 13 residues. V trimming: 4 bases; J trimming: 0 bases; junction bases outside the gene matches: 2. CDR3 bases read: TGCAGCGTTGGACAGGGAGTGAACACTGAA. Protein: CSVGQGVNTE. The CDR3 in its entirety is CSVGQGVNTEAFF.

A word on this clone: The read gets to within 3 residues of the CDR3 end, and the germline J gene fills in the rest. The chain has TRBV19 and TRBJ2-1; 9 nucleotides match TRBD2. The CDR3 is 18 amino acids. V was pared by 3 bases and J by 0 bases, with 9 bases of the junction left unmatched. Germline lookup yields CDR1 LNHDA and CDR2 SQIVND (reference sequence). The CDR3 loop is CASSMWLAGYTSYNEQFF. The part of the CDR3 DNA that was read is TGTGCCAGTAGTATGTGGCTAGCGGGGTATACCTCCTACAATGAG.

For this clone: Read coverage stops 3 residues before the CDR3 terminus; the germline J gene supplies the remainder. Other nucleotide sequences from this sample produce the same CDR3. V gene TRBV7-9 combines with J gene TRBJ1-6, with D tentatively TRBD1 (5 bases). Trimming cost V 5 bases and J 9 bases, with 11 bases left between them. Germline V lookup: CDR1 SEHNR, CDR2 FQNEAQ (reference sequence). The CDR3 is 13 residues long. The CDR3 DNA, read in part, is TGTGCCAGCAGCAAGGACATACGTTCACCC. Protein: CASSKDIRSP. The whole CDR3 reads CASSKDIRSPLHF.

About this clone itself: The read is 3 residues too short to cover the CDR3 end, so that end is filled in from the germline J gene. The chain recombines TRBV30 with TRBJ1-6, with a tentative D call TRBD1 (5 bases). Deletions cut 0 bases from V and 5 bases from J, with 11 bases between. Per germline, CDR1 GTSNPN and CDR2 SVGIG (reference sequence). The CDR3 loop spans 15 amino acids. CDR3 in amino acids: CAWSVQAGNNSPLHF. The covered CDR3 bases are TGTGCCTGGAGTGTACAGGCAGGAAATAATTCACCC.

With respect to this clone: With the read ending 3 residues before the CDR3 end, the germline J gene is used to fill in that end. The chain couples TRBV20-1 to TRBJ2-3, with D possibly matching TRBD1 (6 bases). Germline values: CDR1 DFQATT, CDR2 SNEGSKA (reference sequence). The V gene lost 3 bases and the J gene lost 2 bases, with 15 bases spanning the gap. This CDR3 has 15 residues. The part of the CDR3 DNA that was read is TGCAGTGCTAGGTCTACAAGGACAGTCACAGATACG. It specifies CSARSTRTVTDT. The CDR3 as a whole reads CSARSTRTVTDTQYF.

As for this clone: The CDR3 end lies 3 residues beyond the end of the read and is filled in from the germline J gene. Other DNA sequences in the same sample also yield this CDR3. The chain couples TRBV2 to TRBJ1-2; D ambiguous. Trimming removed 6 bases from V and 5 bases from J, with 10 bases in between. This CDR3 is built from 12 residues. Germline V gene sequence: CDR1 SNHLY, CDR2 FYNNEI. The sequenced CDR3 bases are TGTGCCAGCAGCGAGTACCGGTATGGC. It is translated as CASSEYRYG. The complete CDR3 protein is CASSEYRYGYTF. The full variable domain, in which reference TRBV2 and TRBJ1-2 provide the parts outside the CDR3, is EPEVTQTPSHQVTQMGQEVILRCVPISNHLYFYWYRQILGQKVEFLVSFYNNEISEKSEIFDDQFSVERPDGSNFTLKIRSTKLEDSAMYFCASSEYRYGYTFGSGTRLTVV.

Regarding this clone: The read is 3 residues too short to cover the CDR3 end, so that end is filled in from the germline J gene. The V call is TRBV5-4, the J call TRBJ1-2; TRBD1 aligns across 8 bases. The V and J ends lost 3 bases and 2 bases, in that order; junction bases with no gene match: 3. Germline V gives CDR1 SGHNT, CDR2 YYREEE (reference sequence). This CDR3 spans 14 amino acids. The CDR3 sequence is CASSSQGANYGYTF. Partial CDR3 DNA: TGTGCCAGCAGCTCGCAGGGGGCAAACTATGGC.

In the case of this clone: The read halts 3 residues ahead of the CDR3 end, with the missing end drawn from the germline J gene. The chain employs TRBV13 and TRBJ2-3; D gene unclear. V lost 5 bases and J lost 7, with 22 bases in between. The germline gives CDR1 PRHDT, CDR2 FYEKMQ (reference sequence). The CDR3 sequence is 16 residues long. The CDR3 sequence is CASSPVRLDKQNTQYF. The sequenced part of the CDR3 DNA is TGTGCCAGCAGCCCCGTTAGACTCGATAAGCAAAATACG.

For this clone: The CDR3 is cut off 3 residues early in the read; its end comes from the germline J gene. The V and J genes are TRBV6-2 or TRBV6-3 and TRBJ1-5; 7 bases are shared with TRBD1. The trim removed 8 bases at V and 6 bases at J, leaving 7 bases unmatched. Looked up from germline, CDR1 is MNHEY and CDR2 is SVGEGT. The CDR3 has 13 residues. The CDR3 reads CASRQGGRQPQHF. Partial CDR3 DNA: TGTGCCAGCCGTCAAGGGGGCCGTCAGCCC.

The CDR3: CASNKASSGVDEQYF. The DNA read from the CDR3 is TGCGCCAGCAATAAGGCCTCTAGCGGGGTCGACGAG. The chain joins TRBV5-1 to TRBJ2-7, with TRBD2 matching 9 bases. The read halts 3 residues ahead of the CDR3 end, with the missing end drawn from the germline J gene. This CDR3 has 15 amino acids. V was pared by 6 bases and J by 5 bases, with 12 bases of the junction left unmatched. Germline assignment: CDR1 SGHRS and CDR2 YFSETQ.